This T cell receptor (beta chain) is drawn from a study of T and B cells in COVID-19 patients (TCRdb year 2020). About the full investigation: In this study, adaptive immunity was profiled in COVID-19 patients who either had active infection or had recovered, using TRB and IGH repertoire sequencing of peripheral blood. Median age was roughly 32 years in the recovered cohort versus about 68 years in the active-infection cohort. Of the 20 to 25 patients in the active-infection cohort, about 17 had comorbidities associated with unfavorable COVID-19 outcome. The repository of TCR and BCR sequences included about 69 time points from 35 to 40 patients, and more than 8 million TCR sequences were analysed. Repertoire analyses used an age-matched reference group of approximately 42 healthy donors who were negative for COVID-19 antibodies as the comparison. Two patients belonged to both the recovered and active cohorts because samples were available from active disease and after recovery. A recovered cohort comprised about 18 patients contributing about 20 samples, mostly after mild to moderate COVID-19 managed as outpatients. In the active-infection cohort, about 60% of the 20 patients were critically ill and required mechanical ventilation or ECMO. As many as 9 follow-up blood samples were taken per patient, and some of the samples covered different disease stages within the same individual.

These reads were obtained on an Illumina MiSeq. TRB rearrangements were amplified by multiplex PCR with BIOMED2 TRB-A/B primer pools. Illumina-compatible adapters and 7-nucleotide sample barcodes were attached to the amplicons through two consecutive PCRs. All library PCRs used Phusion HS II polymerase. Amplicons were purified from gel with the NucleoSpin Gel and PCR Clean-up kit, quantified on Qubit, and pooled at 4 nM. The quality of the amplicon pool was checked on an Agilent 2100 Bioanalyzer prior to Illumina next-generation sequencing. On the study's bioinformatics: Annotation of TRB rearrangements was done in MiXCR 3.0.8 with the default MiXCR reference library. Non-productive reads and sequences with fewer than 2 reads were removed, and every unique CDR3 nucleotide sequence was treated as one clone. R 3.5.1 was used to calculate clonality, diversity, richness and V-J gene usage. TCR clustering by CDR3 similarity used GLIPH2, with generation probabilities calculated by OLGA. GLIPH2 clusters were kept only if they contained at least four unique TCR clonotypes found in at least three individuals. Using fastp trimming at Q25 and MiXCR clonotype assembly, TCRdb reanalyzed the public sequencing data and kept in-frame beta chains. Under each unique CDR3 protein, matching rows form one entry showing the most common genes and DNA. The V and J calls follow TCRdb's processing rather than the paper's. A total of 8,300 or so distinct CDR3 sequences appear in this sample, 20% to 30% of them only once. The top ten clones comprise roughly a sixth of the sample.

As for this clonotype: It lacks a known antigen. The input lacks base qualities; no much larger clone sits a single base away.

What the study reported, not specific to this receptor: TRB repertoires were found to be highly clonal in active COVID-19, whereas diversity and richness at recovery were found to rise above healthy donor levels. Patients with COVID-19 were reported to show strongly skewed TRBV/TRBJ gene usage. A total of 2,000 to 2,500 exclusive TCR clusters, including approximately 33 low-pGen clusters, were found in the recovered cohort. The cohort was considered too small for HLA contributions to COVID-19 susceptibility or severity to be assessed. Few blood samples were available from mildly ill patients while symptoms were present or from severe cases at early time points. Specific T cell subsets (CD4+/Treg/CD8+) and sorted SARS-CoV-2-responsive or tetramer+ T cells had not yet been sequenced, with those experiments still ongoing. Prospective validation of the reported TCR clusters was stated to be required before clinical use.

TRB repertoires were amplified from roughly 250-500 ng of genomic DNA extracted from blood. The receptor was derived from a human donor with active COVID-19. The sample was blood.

The sequenced DNA is TGTGCCAGCAGTGATGGAAGGCGAAACTCCTACGAGCAGTACTTC. Its translation is CASSDGRRNSYEQYF. The sequence joins TRBV25-1 to TRBJ2-7; the D gene cannot be resolved reliably. V and J lose 3 bases and 0 bases, and a span of 12 bases separates them. CDR1 MGHDK and CDR2 SYGVNS were looked up in the germline V gene. Taken from cysteine to phenylalanine, the CDR3 has 15 residues. The retained sequence is limited to the CDR3, 45 bases, with the frame set at the first base.